This is a list of T cell receptor beta chains from one sample in a study of CD8+CD57+ T cells in acquired aplastic anemia. TCRdb re-called the reads through MiXCR, storing one row per CDR3 protein. The sample lists more than 150,000 distinct CDR3 sequences; nearly 50% were seen once. The sample comprised sorted CD4+, CD8+, or CD8+CD57+ T cells (not recorded which) from PBMCs. These TCRs come from a human donor with aplastic anemia. The CDR3 runs from the conserved cysteine through the conserved F or W. The D gene is left open where the match is weak. Only some rows state a clone size, as once, few, many or a class for expanded clones.

v_gene,abundance,len,j_gene,d_gene,CDR3aa,CDR3nt
TRBV5-1,few,17,TRBJ2-1,.,CASSLVGIYGNTNEQFF,TGCGCCAGCAGCTTGGTCGGGATTTACGGGAATACCAATGAGCAGTTCTTC
TRBV14,many,15,TRBJ2-7,TRBD1,CASSRRTGLRVEQYF,TGTGCCAGCAGCCGAAGGACAGGGTTGCGGGTCGAGCAGTACTTC
TRBV2,.,11,TRBJ1-1,.,CAGTLNTEAFF,TGTGCCGGAACACTGAACACTGAAGCTTTCTTT
TRBV18,.,12,TRBJ2-3,.,CASSRRTDTQYF,TGTGCCAGCTCACGAAGGACAGATACGCAGTATTTT
TRBV19,.,15,TRBJ2-1,.,CASSFGALLNNEQFF,TGTGCCAGTAGTTTCGGAGCCCTCCTTAACAATGAGCAGTTCTTC
TRBV19,.,15,TRBJ1-1,.,CASSISGKGATEAFF,TGTGCCAGTAGTATATCGGGGAAAGGGGCCACTGAAGCTTTCTTT
TRBV7-2,.,16,TRBJ2-3,TRBD2,CASSFLAGRRTDTQYF,TGTGCCAGCAGCTTTCTAGCGGGGAGACGCACAGATACGCAGTATTTT
TRBV20-1,many,13,TRBJ2-2,.,CSAISEDTGELFF,TGCAGTGCTATTAGTGAGGACACCGGGGAGCTGTTTTTT
TRBV12-3/TRBV12-4,once,16,TRBJ1-3,.,CASSLAGATSGNTIYF,TGTGCCAGCAGTTTAGCCGGGGCTACCTCTGGAAACACCATATATTTT
TRBV10-2,.,15,TRBJ1-2,TRBD1,CASSEGQGVRNGYTF,TGCGCCAGCAGTGAGGGACAGGGGGTAAGGAATGGCTACACCTTC
TRBV9,.,14,TRBJ2-7,.,CASSVTAVSNEQYF,TGTGCCAGCAGCGTGACGGCCGTTTCTAACGAGCAGTACTTC
TRBV29-1,.,15,TRBJ2-5,TRBD1,CSVDPGQGSQETQYF,TGCAGCGTCGACCCGGGACAGGGGTCCCAAGAGACCCAGTACTTC
TRBV10-3,.,16,TRBJ1-1,.,CAISETGSRTRTEAFF,TGTGCCATCAGTGAGACAGGAAGTCGAACCCGGACTGAAGCTTTCTTT
TRBV29-1,.,13,TRBJ2-3,.,CSAPGVSTDTQYF,TGCAGCGCCCCGGGGGTTAGCACAGATACGCAGTATTTT
TRBV2,.,14,TRBJ2-3,.,CASREGGNTDTQYF,TGTGCCAGCAGAGAGGGGGGCAACACAGATACGCAGTATTTT
TRBV6-1,many,13,TRBJ2-1,TRBD1,CASSEARDRIPFF,TGTGCCAGCAGTGAAGCAAGGGACAGGATCCCGTTCTTC
TRBV2,.,15,TRBJ1-5,.,CASRGIAYSNQPQHF,TGTGCCAGCAGAGGAATAGCCTATAGCAATCAGCCCCAGCATTTT